The 31 T cell receptor beta chains reported below all come from one sample, sequenced in a study of cytomegalovirus exposure and HLA in healthy donors. 13 Jbeta primers and 60 Vbeta primers were used for the PCR. The method was immunoSEQ multiplex PCR; TCRdb's version includes in-frame clones alone and lacks a portion of them. Of more than 90,000 clones detected, around three quarters appear once; the ten largest clones hold approximately 5%. The sequenced sample was PBMCs. Receptors were obtained from a man aged 45 to 65 in good health and CMV-seropositive.

This clone was detected once. V gene TRBV6-1 combines with J gene TRBJ2-1; tentative D call: TRBD2 (5 bases). Germline values: CDR1 MNHNS, CDR2 SASEGT. The germline V and J ends were trimmed by 7 bases and 9 bases, with 19 bases remaining between them. The CDR3 sequence is 14 residues long. The CDR3 here is CASTLAGGRVEQFF. Here the CDR3 DNA reads TGTGCCAGCACCCTAGCCGGCGGTCGGGTTGAGCAGTTCTTC.

The sample holds a few counts of this clone. The chain employs TRBV2 and TRBJ2-1; TRBD2 is a possible D gene (7 bases). The CDR3 contains 15 residues. Germline loops: CDR1 SNHLY, CDR2 FYNNEI. Trimming shortened V by 7 bases and J by 4 bases, and 17 bases separated the two germline ends. The CDR3 loop reads CASKVVGGPYNEQFF. CDR3 nucleotide sequence: TGTGCCAGCAAAGTGGTGGGGGGGCCGTACAATGAGCAGTTCTTC.

This clone was observed a single time. The chain links TRBV28 to TRBJ2-1; 7 positions match TRBD1. The CDR3 totals 14 residues. Germline V lookup: CDR1 MDHEN, CDR2 SYDVKM. V was clipped by 3 bases and J by 7 bases; unmatched bases: 6. Written as DNA, the CDR3 is TGTGCCAGCAGTTTTATAGGGGGCAGGAATGAGCAGTTCTTC. Amino acid sequence: CASSFIGGRNEQFF. The entire variable domain, with the rest obtained from reference TRBV28 and TRBJ2-1, is as follows: DVKVTQSSRYLVKRTGEKVFLECVQDMDHENMFWYRQDPGLGLRLIYFSYDVKMKEKGDIPEGYSVSREKKERFSLILESASTNQTSMYLCASSFIGGRNEQFFGPGTRLTVL.

The chain combines TRBV23-1 with TRBJ1-1; a possible D gene is TRBD1 (6 bases). TRBV23-1 is designated an ORF whose function remains uncertain. Trimming stripped 0 bases from V and 3 bases from J, with 17 bases between. The CDR3 has 17 amino acids. CDR3 bases: TGCGCCAGCAGTCAATCGTATTCGGGCAGGGGATACACTGAAGCTTTCTTT. It specifies CASSQSYSGRGYTEAFF.

In its sample, this clone was seen once. The CDR3 loop is CASSGSGGPGGELFF. CDR3 nucleotide sequence: TGTGCCAGCAGTGGGTCGGGGGGGCCTGGCGGGGAGCTGTTTTTT. This chain connects TRBV6-6 to TRBJ2-2; 8 nucleotides line up with TRBD2. This CDR3 region has 15 residues. Germline V lookup: CDR1 MNHNY, CDR2 SVGAGI (reference sequence). V shed 5 bases and J 7 bases; nucleotides not matched to a gene: 9.

The V gene is TRBV28, the J gene TRBJ1-5; 8 positions match TRBD1. V was clipped by 4 bases and J by 7 bases; unmatched bases: 12. The CDR3 sequence is 16 residues long. Germline CDR1 MDHEN, CDR2 SYDVKM. CDR3 in amino acids: CASSSRWGQVGQPQHF. Here the CDR3 DNA reads TGTGCCAGCAGTTCCCGGTGGGGACAGGTGGGACAGCCCCAGCATTTT.

The chain combines TRBV5-4 with TRBJ1-6; TRBD1 aligns across 8 bases. The V gene end was trimmed by 4 bases and the J gene end by 7 bases; junction bases not matched to a gene: 13. Germline V gives CDR1 SGHNT, CDR2 YYREEE (reference sequence). This CDR3 region has 17 residues. The chain's CDR3 is CASSLVARGLWNSPLHF. As DNA, the CDR3 is TGTGCCAGCAGCCTGGTGGCCAGGGGGCTTTGGAATTCACCCCTCCACTTT.

This clone showed up just a few times. This rearrangement joins TRBV5-4 to TRBJ2-1; 10 nucleotides match TRBD2. The germline gives CDR1 SGHNT, CDR2 YYREEE (reference sequence). The CDR3 covers 16 residues. V shed 2 bases and J 4 bases; nucleotides not matched to a gene: 6. Here the CDR3 DNA reads TGTGCCAGCAGCTTAGGAGCGGGGGGGCAGTACAATGAGCAGTTCTTC. Its protein is CASSLGAGGQYNEQFF.

In this sample, this clone turned up a few times. This chain joins TRBV7-2 and TRBJ2-1; maybe TRBD2 (6 bases). The V and J ends lost 3 bases and 8 bases respectively, with 8 bases between them. The CDR3 extends over 12 amino acids. CDR1 is SGHTA and CDR2 is FQGNSA in the germline V gene. CDR3 in DNA: TGTGCCAGCAGCTTGACGGGGGATGAGCAGTTCTTC. As protein: CASSLTGDEQFF.

The chain combines TRBV19 with TRBJ2-5; perhaps TRBD1 as D (5 bases). CDR1 is LNHDA, CDR2 SQIVND, per germline (reference sequence). This CDR3 spans 14 amino acids. V lost 1 base and J 4 bases, leaving 10 bases between the germline ends. This CDR3 reads CASSIGQGTETQYF. The CDR3, as DNA: TGTGCCAGTAGTATAGGCCAGGGTACAGAGACCCAGTACTTC.

The chain links TRBV27 to TRBJ1-1; 7 bases are shared with TRBD1. Germline-derived CDR1 and CDR2 are MNHEY and SMNVEV (reference sequence). Trimming removed 3 bases from V and 5 bases from J; junction bases left unmatched: 15. The CDR3 covers 17 residues. CDR3 bases: TGTGCCAGCAGTTTTAGACAGGGAGGTCAAGGGAAAACTGAAGCTTTCTTT. Translation: CASSFRQGGQGKTEAFF.

The V and J genes are TRBV19 and TRBJ2-1; TRBD1 matches at 10 bases. Trimming took 5 bases from V and 13 from J; bases not matched to a gene: 8. From germline, CDR1 is LNHDA and CDR2 SQIVND (reference sequence). This CDR3 spans 13 amino acids. The CDR3 loop is CASSETGTGVQFF. Here the CDR3 DNA reads TGTGCCAGTAGTGAAACCGGGACAGGGGTTCAGTTCTTC.

This chain uses TRBV5-1 with TRBJ2-7; weak D call: TRBD1 (5 bases). The V end was cut by 2 bases, the J end by 5 bases, with 11 bases between. This CDR3 contains 13 residues. CDR1 and CDR2 from the germline V gene are SGHRS and YFSETQ. CDR3 sequence (DNA): TGCGCCAGCAGCTTCCAGGGTTCCCACGAGCAGTACTTC. Translation gives CASSFQGSHEQYF.

This chain links TRBV10-1 with TRBJ1-1; no reliable D call. CDR3 length: 13 residues. Germline assignment: CDR1 WNHNN and CDR2 SYGVQD (reference sequence). V lost 2 bases and J 3 bases, leaving 7 bases between the germline ends. The CDR3 loop reads CASSERRDTEAFF. Here the CDR3 DNA reads TGCGCCAGCAGTGAGAGGAGGGACACTGAAGCTTTCTTT.

The rearrangement uses TRBV19 and TRBJ1-6; D is ambiguous. Trimming shortened V by 5 bases and J by 11 bases, and 16 bases separated the two germline ends. Germline V CDR1 and CDR2: LNHDA, SQIVND (reference sequence). This CDR3 has 14 residues. The CDR3 spells CASSRFELGTPLHF. The CDR3 nucleotides are TGTGCCAGTAGTCGCTTCGAGCTCGGGACACCCCTCCACTTT.

The rearrangement uses TRBV9 and TRBJ1-1; no clear D. The V and J ends lost 0 bases and 0 bases respectively, with 15 bases between them. The CDR3 sequence is 17 residues long. Germline V gene sequence: CDR1 SGDLS, CDR2 YYNGEE. CDR3 residues: CASSVVGGGQMNTEAFF. Here the CDR3 DNA reads TGTGCCAGCAGCGTAGTGGGCGGCGGGCAGATGAACACTGAAGCTTTCTTT.

This rearrangement joins TRBV7-9 to TRBJ2-3; TRBD1 matches at 11 bases. The CDR3 has 15 amino acids. Germline V gene data show CDR1 as SEHNR and CDR2 as FQNEAQ (reference sequence). V trimming: 5 bases; J trimming: 5 bases; junction bases outside the gene matches: 6. CDR3 amino acids: CASSLGQGAIDTQYF. The CDR3 region has the DNA TGTGCCAGCAGCCTAGGACAGGGGGCGATAGATACGCAGTATTTT.

The chain couples TRBV9 to TRBJ2-5; 12 bases agree with TRBD2. This CDR3 spans 17 amino acids. V shed 4 bases, J shed 0 bases, and the junction held 7 bases outside the gene matches. The germline V gene encodes CDR1 SGDLS and CDR2 YYNGEE. The CDR3 region is CASSPRTSGTYQETQYF. CDR3 nucleotides: TGTGCCAGCAGCCCCAGGACTAGCGGGACCTACCAAGAGACCCAGTACTTC. Combining the CDR3 with reference TRBV9 and TRBJ2-5 gives the whole variable domain DSGVTQTPKHLITATGQRVTLRCSPRSGDLSVYWYQQSLDQGLQFLIQYYNGEERAKGNILERFSAQQFPDLHSELNLSSLELGDSALYFCASSPRTSGTYQETQYFGPGTRLLVL.

The chain links TRBV29-1 to TRBJ1-1; 7 nucleotides align to TRBD1. The junction had 8 bases not matched to a gene; V was cut back by 8 bases and J by 5 bases. The CDR3 runs to 12 residues. Germline-derived CDR1 and CDR2 are SQVTM and ANQGSEA. The CDR3 DNA follows: TGCAGCTCAGTTGACAGGGAAACTGAAGCTTTCTTT. Residues: CSSVDRETEAFF.

The V and J genes are TRBV30 and TRBJ1-2; D remains unclear. V lost 4 bases and J 13 bases, leaving 19 bases between the germline ends. This CDR3 contains 12 residues. Germline assignment: CDR1 GTSNPN and CDR2 SVGIG (reference sequence). CDR3 coding DNA: TGTGCCTGGACCCAAACGGGGAATGAATGCACCTTC. This encodes CAWTQTGNECTF.

CDR3 loop: CATSRYRTNQPQHF. In nucleotides, the CDR3 is TGTGCCACCAGCAGATACAGGACCAATCAGCCCCAGCATTTT. The chain carries TRBV15 and TRBJ1-5; D perhaps matches TRBD1 (5 bases). Per the germline V gene, CDR1 is LNHNV and CDR2 is YYDKDF (reference sequence). Trimming cost V 2 bases and J 3 bases, with 8 bases left between them. The CDR3 has 14 amino acids.

V usage is TRBV6-5 and J usage is TRBJ1-1; 10 bases match TRBD1. V was pared by 4 bases and J by 10 bases, with 12 bases of the junction left unmatched. Germline-derived CDR1 and CDR2 are MNHEY and SVGAGI. The CDR3 is 15 amino acids. The CDR3: CASSSGQGGNPGAFF. In nucleotides, the CDR3 is TGTGCCAGCAGTTCAGGACAGGGGGGTAATCCTGGAGCTTTCTTT.

This clone appeared a few times. The chain has TRBV6-6 and TRBJ1-1; TRBD1 might be the D (6 bases). Germline CDR1 MNHNY, CDR2 SVGAGI (reference sequence). The length of the CDR3 is 14 residues. Trimming removed 5 bases at V and 5 bases at J, with 15 bases between. CDR3 DNA: TGTGCCAGCAGTCCCCCGGTTCAGGGGACTGAAGCTTTCTTT. Its protein product is CASSPPVQGTEAFF.

This clone was picked up a small number of times. This chain uses TRBV7-9 with TRBJ1-2; possibly TRBD1 for D (5 bases). The CDR3 is made up of 12 amino acids. Per the germline V gene, CDR1 is SEHNR and CDR2 is FQNEAQ (reference sequence). Trimming stripped 4 bases from V and 7 bases from J, with 10 bases between. The CDR3 DNA is TGTGCCAGCAGCTGGGGGGAAGGTGGCTACACCTTC. The encoded protein is CASSWGEGGYTF.

V usage is TRBV10-3 and J usage is TRBJ2-3; weak D call: TRBD2 (5 bases). Looked up from germline, CDR1 is ENHRY and CDR2 is SYGVKD. The V end was cut by 4 bases, the J end by 1 base, with 9 bases between. The CDR3 spans 14 residues. Here the CDR3 DNA reads TGTGCCATCAGTGCGGGAACCGGCACAGATACGCAGTATTTT. This translates into CAISAGTGTDTQYF.

The V call is TRBV5-1, the J call TRBJ2-7, with 12 bases lining up with TRBD1. Looked up from germline, CDR1 is SGHRS and CDR2 is YFSETQ. The CDR3 is made up of 15 amino acids. The V gene end was trimmed by 4 bases and the J gene end by 4 bases; junction bases not matched to a gene: 6. The CDR3 reads CASSRDRGPWYEQYF. As DNA, the CDR3 is TGCGCCAGCAGCAGGGACAGGGGGCCCTGGTACGAGCAGTACTTC. Full variable domain (missing parts from reference TRBV5-1 and TRBJ2-7): KAGVTQTPRYLIKTRGQQVTLSCSPISGHRSVSWYQQTPGQGLQFLFEYFSETQRNKGNFPGRFSGRQFSNSRSEMNVSTLELGDSALYLCASSRDRGPWYEQYFGPGTRLTVT.

V gene TRBV6-1 combines with J gene TRBJ2-5; TRBD1 might be the D (7 bases). The J call may be in error: the DNA end matches TRBJ2-7 better. The germline V gene encodes CDR1 MNHNS and CDR2 SASEGT. CDR3 length equals 14 residues. CDR3 loop: CASAPGQGGYEQYF. The CDR3 DNA is TGTGCCAGCGCCCCTGGGCAGGGGGGCTACGAGCAGTACTTC.

V and J are TRBV5-1 and TRBJ1-1, with TRBD1 identical over 11 bases. V gave up 4 bases and J gave up 1 base; unmatched junction bases: 6. CDR1 is SGHRS, CDR2 YFSETQ, per germline. This CDR3 region has 16 residues. Here the CDR3 reads CASSVGTGGTNTEAFF. For the CDR3, the DNA is TGCGCCAGCAGCGTAGGGACAGGGGGTACGAACACTGAAGCTTTCTTT.

The chain couples TRBV19 to TRBJ2-1; tentative D call: TRBD1 (6 bases). The CDR3 is made up of 15 amino acids. Per germline, CDR1 LNHDA and CDR2 SQIVND (reference sequence). V lost 6 bases to trimming and J lost 0 bases, with 12 bases between them. The CDR3 here is CASRPGQSSYNEQFF. DNA of the CDR3: TGTGCCAGTAGACCCGGACAGTCCTCCTACAATGAGCAGTTCTTC.

Concerning this clone itself: The same CDR3 also results from other DNA sequences found in this sample. J is TRBJ1-1 and V is TRBV18, with 7 bases that match TRBD1. V lost 6 bases and J lost 3; bases outside the gene matches: 4. Germline V gene data show CDR1 as KGHSH and CDR2 as LQKENI. The length of the CDR3 is 13 residues. The CDR3 sequence: CASSAGTDTEAFF. CDR3 nucleotides: TGTGCCAGCTCTGCCGGGACAGACACTGAAGCTTTCTTT. Using reference TRBV18 and TRBJ1-1 for the parts outside the CDR3, the full variable domain is NAGVMQNPRHLVRRRGQEARLRCSPMKGHSHVYWYRQLPEEGLKFMVYLQKENIIDESGMPKERFSAEFPKEGPSILRIQQVVRGDSAAYFCASSAGTDTEAFFGQGTRLTVV.

Note on this clone: One junction end disagrees with the germline gene, perhaps due to a read error. This sequence joins TRBV5-6 and TRBJ1-3; D ambiguous. The CDR3 consists of 15 residues. CDR1 and CDR2 (germline): SGHDT, YYEEEE. This chain's CDR3 is CASSAWYSSGNTIYF. DNA of the CDR3: TGTGCCAGCAGCGCTTGGTACAGTTCTGGCAACACCATATATTTT.